This T cell receptor (beta chain) was profiled in a study of shared clonotypes between healthy human individuals. Some clones are missing from TCRdb's copy, which holds only in-frame ones; the method was immunoSEQ multiplex PCR. The sample contains fewer than 600,000 clones, 70% to 80% of which appear only once. CDR3 size: 14 residues. V lost 3 bases to trimming and J lost 0 bases, with 9 bases between them. Per germline, CDR1 LNHDA and CDR2 SQIVND (reference sequence). V gene TRBV19 combines with J gene TRBJ2-7; D is unresolved. Sequencing input: PBMCs. This TCR was sampled from a woman aged 40-49 years in good health. Some clones in this sample may be carry-over from other donors' samples. Here the CDR3 reads CASSIGPSSYEQYF. The CDR3 nucleotides read TGTGCCAGTAGTATCGGCCCCAGCTCCTACGAGCAGTACTTC.